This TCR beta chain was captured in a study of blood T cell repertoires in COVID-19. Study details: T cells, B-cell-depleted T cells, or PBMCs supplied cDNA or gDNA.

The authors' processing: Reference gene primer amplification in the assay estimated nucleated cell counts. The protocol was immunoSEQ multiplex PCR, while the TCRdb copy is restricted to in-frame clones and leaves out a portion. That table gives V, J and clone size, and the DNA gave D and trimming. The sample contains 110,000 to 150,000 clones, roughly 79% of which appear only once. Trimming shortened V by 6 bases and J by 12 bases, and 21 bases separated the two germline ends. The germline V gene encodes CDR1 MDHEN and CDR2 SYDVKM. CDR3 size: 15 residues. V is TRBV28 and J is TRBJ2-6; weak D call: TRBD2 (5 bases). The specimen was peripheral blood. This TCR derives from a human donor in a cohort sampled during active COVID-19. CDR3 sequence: CASSPRGPVLLVLTF. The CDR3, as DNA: TGTGCCAGCAGCCCTCGGGGTCCGGTCTTACTCGTCCTGACTTTC.